These 31 T cell receptor beta chains were all obtained from the same sample, sequenced in a study of T cells in Graves' hyperthyroidism and ophthalmopathy. The CDR3 regions of TCR beta were amplified from RNA transcripts. TCR CDR3 underwent first-round RT-PCR with the HTBI primer set. TCRdb reprocessed the multiplex PCR reads via MiXCR and lists one record per CDR3 protein. The data hold more than 500,000 distinct CDR3 sequences, with around 16% observed a single time. Source material: blood. The receptors originated from a woman in her twenties or thirties with Graves' ophthalmopathy.

This clonotype has ten or more counts. This chain joins TRBV12-3 or TRBV12-4 and TRBJ1-2, with D uncertain. The CDR3 length is 12 residues. Trimming removed 3 bases at V and 6 bases at J, with 8 bases between. The CDR3 loop is CASSLPGHGYTF. The DNA for the CDR3 is TGTGCCAGCAGTTTGCCGGGCCATGGCTACACCTTC.

This clonotype was seen repeatedly, ten times or more. This chain uses TRBV28 with TRBJ2-7; D is unresolved. This CDR3 is built from 13 residues. CDR1 is MDHEN, CDR2 SYDVKM, per germline. Trimming stripped 7 bases from V and 0 bases from J, with 10 bases between. CDR3 nucleotide sequence: TGTGCCAGCAAACAGCCGCTCTCCTACGAGCAGTACTTC. Translated: CASKQPLSYEQYF.

About this clonotype itself: It may be a read error: a sequence one base away is much more abundant. Because the CDR3 is missing its conserved closing phenylalanine or tryptophan, this is likely a read error. V is TRBV20-1 and J is TRBJ1-5; a possible D gene is TRBD1 (5 bases). The V end lost 3 bases, the J end lost 2 bases, and 14 bases lay between the germline ends. CDR3 size: 15 residues. Germline CDR1 is DFQATT and CDR2 is SNEGSKA (reference sequence). CDR3 protein: CSASQGSHGNQPQHS. The CDR3 region has the DNA TGCAGTGCTAGTCAGGGATCCCATGGCAATCAGCCCCAGCATTCT.

At least ten counts were recorded for this clonotype. The J gene is TRBJ2-5, the V gene TRBV20-1, with TRBD2 as a possible D gene (6 bases). The CDR3 runs to 14 residues. Germline V gene data show CDR1 as DFQATT and CDR2 as SNEGSKA (reference sequence). Trimming stripped 2 bases from V and 1 base from J, with 11 bases between. This CDR3 is CSARSVAAQETQYF. As DNA, the CDR3 is TGCAGTGCTAGATCCGTAGCGGCCCAAGAGACCCAGTACTTC.

The chain's CDR3 is CASGRGGNTGELFF. The CDR3 nucleotides are TGTGCCAGCGGGCGGGGGGGGAACACCGGGGAGCTGTTTTTT. The chain carries TRBV6-1 and TRBJ2-2; 9 bases agree with TRBD2. Trimming cost V 8 bases and J 1 base; bases outside gene matches: 2. Germline lookup yields CDR1 MNHNS and CDR2 SASEGT. CDR3 length equals 14 residues.

The V and J genes are TRBV6-5 and TRBJ1-5, with 10 nucleotides matching TRBD1. CDR3 length equals 15 residues. Germline V gene sequence: CDR1 MNHEY, CDR2 SVGAGI. V was pared by 2 bases and J by 8 bases, with 6 bases of the junction left unmatched. CDR3 bases: TGTGCCAGCAGTTACCCGGACAGGGGGGACGAGCCCCAGCATTTT. It is translated as CASSYPDRGDEPQHF.

As to this clonotype: A much larger clone lies a single base off, so this may be a read error. The J gene is TRBJ2-7, the V gene TRBV6-2 or TRBV6-3; D remains ambiguous. The length of the CDR3 is 11 residues. The V gene lost 6 bases and the J gene lost 5 bases, with 8 bases spanning the gap. The germline CDR1 and CDR2 sequences are MNHEY and SVGEGT. This CDR3 is CASSHGHEQYF. The CDR3 DNA follows: TGTGCCAGCAGCCACGGCCACGAGCAGTACTTC.

This clonotype was found a few times. The chain has TRBV4-3 and TRBJ2-1; D might be TRBD1 (5 bases). V lost 2 bases and J 7 bases, leaving 9 bases between the germline ends. Per germline, CDR1 LGHNA and CDR2 YSLEER. The length of the CDR3 is 13 residues. The CDR3 DNA follows: TGCGCCAGCAGCCAATTTCAGGGTAATGAGCAGTTCTTC. Its protein is CASSQFQGNEQFF.

A word on this clonotype: A much larger clonotype is one base distant, so this may be a read error. This chain links TRBV27 with TRBJ2-1; D is unclear. Judging by the DNA end, TRBJ2-7 fits better; the J call may be wrong. The CDR3 runs to 15 residues. The germline gives CDR1 MNHEY, CDR2 SMNVEV (reference sequence). The CDR3 DNA sequence: TGTGCCAGCAGTTTAAGACCAGTCTCCTACAATGAGCAGTACTTC. Translation gives CASSLRPVSYNEQYF.

The rearrangement joins TRBV4-2 to TRBJ2-3, with TRBD2 as a possible D gene (5 bases). V was pared by 6 bases and J by 2 bases, with 12 bases between. This CDR3 is built from 14 residues. The V gene's germline CDR1 is LGHNA and CDR2 YNFKEQ. CDR3 residues: CASRPGEDTDTQYF. CDR3 DNA: TGTGCCAGCAGGCCCGGGGAAGACACAGATACGCAGTATTTT.

This clonotype is a singleton in its sample. The V gene is TRBV28, the J gene TRBJ1-5; D unresolved. Per the germline V gene, CDR1 is MDHEN and CDR2 is SYDVKM. V lost 2 bases to trimming and J lost 5 bases, with 7 bases between them. The CDR3 is 13 amino acids. CDR3 loop: CASSLRGHQPQHF. The CDR3 DNA reads TGTGCCAGCAGTTTACGGGGTCATCAGCCCCAGCATTTT.

This chain's CDR3 is CASSPQGTSGRVSADTQYF. The CDR3 DNA follows: TGCGCCAGCAGCCCCCAGGGGACTAGCGGGAGGGTGAGCGCAGATACGCAGTATTTT. This chain joins TRBV5-1 and TRBJ2-3; 16 nucleotides align to TRBD2. Trimming took 4 bases from V and 4 from J; bases not matched to a gene: 12. Germline V CDR1 and CDR2: SGHRS, YFSETQ. This CDR3 contains 19 residues.

This clonotype was recorded many times. The rearrangement uses TRBV20-1 and TRBJ2-1, with a tentative D call TRBD2 (6 bases). The germline V gene has CDR1 DFQATT and CDR2 SNEGSKA (reference sequence). V was pared by 6 bases and J by 0 bases, with 18 bases between. The CDR3 covers 16 residues. The chain's CDR3 is CSATSGESSSYNEQFF. The CDR3 coding sequence is TGCAGTGCCACCTCGGGGGAATCGAGCTCCTACAATGAGCAGTTCTTC.

This clonotype was detected ten times or more. The J gene is TRBJ1-5, the V gene TRBV7-2; 7 bases agree with TRBD1. Trimming at V came to 3 bases and at J to 3 bases, leaving 5 bases not matched to a gene. This CDR3 spans 15 amino acids. Germline V gene sequence: CDR1 SGHTA, CDR2 FQGNSA. The CDR3 DNA reads TGTGCCAGCAGCTTTTGGGACAGCGACAATCAGCCCCAGCATTTT. It codes for CASSFWDSDNQPQHF.

This clonotype was counted many times. This sequence joins TRBV7-2 and TRBJ2-1; D gene uncertain. V lost 0 bases and J 7 bases, leaving 7 bases between the germline ends. Germline V gene lookup returns CDR1 SGHTA and CDR2 FQGNSA. The CDR3 runs to 13 residues. Written as DNA, the CDR3 is TGTGCCAGCAGCTTAGCGTTACGAAATGAGCAGTTCTTC. This encodes CASSLALRNEQFF. Combining the CDR3 with reference TRBV7-2 and TRBJ2-1 gives the whole variable domain GAGVSQSPSNKVTEKGKDVELRCDPISGHTALYWYRQSLGQGLEFLIYFQGNSAPDKSGLPSDRFSAERTGGSVSTLTIQRTQQEDSAVYLCASSLALRNEQFFGPGTRLTVL.

There are many counts of this clonotype. The CDR3, as DNA: TGTGCCAGCAGCTTGTACAGGGGAAGTGAAAAACTGTTTTTT. This gives the protein CASSLYRGSEKLFF. The J gene is TRBJ1-4, the V gene TRBV5-5; TRBD1 agrees at 7 bases. Germline-derived CDR1 and CDR2 are SGHKS and YYEKEE (reference sequence). V lost 1 base, J lost 7 bases, and 4 bases stayed unmatched. The CDR3 sequence is 14 residues long.

This clonotype was picked up many times. V gene TRBV10-3 combines with J gene TRBJ2-7, with 9 bases aligning to TRBD1. Germline CDR1 and CDR2: ENHRY and SYGVKD. The CDR3 is 15 residues long. With V trimmed by 3 bases and J by 4 bases, 7 bases remained unmatched. The CDR3 DNA reads as TGTGCCATCAGTGATGGCGGGACAGGGCTTTACGAGCAGTACTTC. Amino acid sequence: CAISDGGTGLYEQYF.

The V and J genes are TRBV12-3 or TRBV12-4 and TRBJ2-7; D is ambiguous. The CDR3 runs to 14 residues. V was clipped by 3 bases and J by 3 bases, with 12 bases between them. This CDR3 is CASSLGNRIYEQYF. CDR3 bases: TGTGCCAGCAGTTTGGGAAACAGAATCTACGAGCAGTACTTC.

This clonotype was recorded many times. The genes are TRBV14 and TRBJ2-1; 11 bases are shared with TRBD2. The CDR3 is 15 residues long. V was clipped by 4 bases and J by 6 bases; unmatched bases: 5. Germline V gene lookup returns CDR1 SGHDN and CDR2 FVKESK. CDR3 region: CASSLSGRAPNEQFF. The CDR3 nucleotides are TGTGCCAGCAGCCTTAGCGGGAGGGCTCCCAATGAGCAGTTCTTC. The full variable domain, its missing parts supplied by reference TRBV14 and TRBJ2-1, is EAGVTQFPSHSVIEKGQTVTLRCDPISGHDNLYWYRRVMGKEIKFLLHFVKESKQDESGMPNNRFLAERTGGTYSTLKVQPAELEDSGVYFCASSLSGRAPNEQFFGPGTRLTVL.

This clonotype was recorded only once. With a much larger clone just one base away, this may be a read error. The chain employs TRBV20-1 and TRBJ2-7; no clear D gene. Germline lookup yields CDR1 DFQATT and CDR2 SNEGSKA (reference sequence). The CDR3 is 14 amino acids. As DNA, the CDR3 is TGCAGTGCTAGAGATCTTGTAGGTTCCTGCGAGCAGTACTTC. Translated, it gives CSARDLVGSCEQYF.

The rearrangement uses TRBV5-6 and TRBJ1-1; no reliable D call. The CDR3 has 16 residues. Trimming took off 3 bases at V and 0 bases at J, with 15 bases between the two ends. Germline CDR1 is SGHDT and CDR2 is YYEEEE. The DNA of the CDR3 is TGTGCCAGCAGCTCACTAATCGGACTCCTGAACACTGAAGCTTTCTTT. It is translated as CASSSLIGLLNTEAFF.

In its sample, this clonotype was seen a few times. The chain is built from TRBV11-1 and TRBJ1-6; TRBD1 matches at 7 bases. After removal of 7 bases from V and 7 bases from J, the junction contained 10 bases not matched to a gene. The CDR3 consists of 15 residues. Looked up from germline, CDR1 is SGHAT and CDR2 is FQDESV (reference sequence). The DNA of the CDR3 is TGTGCCAGCACCACGGATAGGGGGCCAAATTCACCCCTCCACTTT. Translated: CASTTDRGPNSPLHF.

The chain joins TRBV20-1 to TRBJ2-2; no clear D gene. The CDR3 totals 16 residues. Trimming cost V 0 bases and J 2 bases, with 13 bases left between them. Germline values: CDR1 DFQATT, CDR2 SNEGSKA (reference sequence). CDR3 sequence reads: CSAREASLGNTGELFF. CDR3 nucleotides: TGCAGTGCTAGAGAGGCGTCATTGGGAAACACCGGGGAGCTGTTTTTT.

This clonotype was found a few times. The V call is TRBV20-1, the J call TRBJ2-1, with D unclear. V lost 4 bases, J lost 7 bases, and 11 bases lay in between. The CDR3 covers 12 residues. The V gene's germline CDR1 is DFQATT and CDR2 SNEGSKA (reference sequence). The DNA of the CDR3 is TGCAGTGCTACTAAGTCCGCAAATGAGCAGTTCTTC. Its translation is CSATKSANEQFF.

This clonotype was observed at least ten times. The V gene is TRBV12-3 or TRBV12-4, the J gene TRBJ2-3; 8 bases agree with TRBD2. V shed 6 bases and J 6 bases; nucleotides not matched to a gene: 17. This CDR3 has 17 residues. The CDR3 loop reads CASSRLLAAGGPDTQYF. The CDR3 DNA follows: TGTGCCAGCAGCCGCCTCCTAGCTGCGGGAGGCCCCGATACGCAGTATTTT.

This clonotype came up a few times. This chain joins TRBV6-1 and TRBJ2-5, with D possibly being TRBD2 (5 bases). The CDR3 is 14 residues long. The V end was cut by 5 bases, the J end by 5 bases, with 15 bases between. CDR1 and CDR2 (germline): MNHNS, SASEGT. In DNA form, the CDR3 reads TGTGCCAGCAGTATTCGGGGAGATGGGGAGACCCAGTACTTC. Translated, it gives CASSIRGDGETQYF.

A remark on this clonotype: The CDR3 does not close with the conserved phenylalanine or tryptophan, likely indicating a read error. The chain joins TRBV19 to TRBJ1-2, with a possible D match to TRBD1 (5 bases). The CDR3 consists of 17 residues. V was shortened by 7 bases and J by 0 bases, with 21 bases between the two germline ends. CDR1 and CDR2 (germline): LNHDA, SQIVND (reference sequence). Here the CDR3 reads CASTWGQLSRANYGYTS. CDR3 DNA sequence: TGTGCCAGTACGTGGGGCCAGCTGAGCAGAGCTAACTATGGCTACACCTCC.

This clonotype was seen only a few times. This chain joins TRBV4-1 and TRBJ2-2; D ambiguous. Germline loops: CDR1 MGHRA, CDR2 YSYEKL. CDR3 length: 14 residues. The germline V and J ends were trimmed by 2 bases and 1 base, with 5 bases remaining between them. As DNA, the CDR3 is TGCGCCAGCAGCCAAACCTTGAACACCGGGGAGCTGTTTTTT. Its translation is CASSQTLNTGELFF.

This clonotype was picked up many times. The J gene is TRBJ2-7, the V gene TRBV6-2 or TRBV6-3, with D unclear. CDR3 length: 14 amino acids. Trimming removed 7 bases at V and 0 bases at J, with 13 bases between. From germline, CDR1 is MNHEY and CDR2 SVGEGT. CDR3: CASTQDHSSYEQYF. CDR3 sequence (DNA): TGTGCCAGCACCCAGGACCATAGCTCCTACGAGCAGTACTTC.

This clonotype was seen at least ten times. The J gene is TRBJ1-1, the V gene TRBV30, with D possibly TRBD1 on 6 matching bases. Germline values: CDR1 GTSNPN, CDR2 SVGIG (reference sequence). The CDR3 covers 14 residues. The V end was cut by 7 bases, the J end by 0 bases, with 15 bases between. Here the CDR3 reads CALTGAGVNTEAFF. As DNA, the CDR3 is TGTGCCTTAACGGGGGCGGGGGTGAACACTGAAGCTTTCTTT.

At least ten counts were recorded for this clonotype. The CDR3 loop is CASSLAGEKGDEQFF. The DNA for the CDR3 is TGTGCCAGCAGCTTAGCGGGAGAGAAAGGGGATGAGCAGTTCTTC. V gene TRBV7-2 combines with J gene TRBJ2-1; perhaps D is TRBD1 or TRBD2 (5 bases each). The CDR3 is made up of 15 amino acids. The ends were cut back, 0 bases at V and 8 bases at J, with 14 bases in the middle. The germline V gene encodes CDR1 SGHTA and CDR2 FQGNSA.